These 7 T cell receptor beta chains were sequenced from one sample in a study of T cell responses to AZD1222 COVID-19 vaccine. Sequenced by immunoSEQ multiplex PCR; TCRdb stores in-frame clones only, minus some. The sample holds 110,000 to 150,000 clones, under 95% seen once. Here the sequenced sample was peripheral blood, taken on day 0 of AZD1222 vaccination. The source is an adult in good health.

J is TRBJ2-3 and V is TRBV7-3, with D possibly TRBD1 on 6 matching bases. The CDR3 has 14 amino acids. CDR1 is SGHTA and CDR2 is FQGTGA in the germline V gene. With 5 bases removed from V and 2 bases from J, the gap between germline ends came to 11 bases. CDR3 residues: CASSTDRYTDTQYF. CDR3 coding DNA: TGTGCCAGCAGCACCGACAGGTACACAGATACGCAGTATTTT.

The chain is built from TRBV10-1 and TRBJ1-1, with D perhaps TRBD1 (5 bases). Germline V gene lookup returns CDR1 WNHNN and CDR2 SYGVQD (reference sequence). The CDR3 has 12 residues. V lost 8 bases and J 6 bases, leaving 13 bases between the germline ends. Here the CDR3 reads CASSVGPAEAFF. Here the CDR3 DNA reads TGCGCCAGCTCGGTGGGGCCGGCTGAAGCTTTCTTT.

The V call is TRBV29-1, the J call TRBJ2-1; a weak D match, TRBD1 (6 bases). Germline V gene data show CDR1 as SQVTM and CDR2 as ANQGSEA. This CDR3 has 14 residues. Trimming removed 0 bases at V and 9 bases at J, with 15 bases between. CDR3 in DNA: TGCAGCGTTGAAGATCGGTCAGGGGTGGGTGAGCAGTTCTTC. As protein: CSVEDRSGVGEQFF.

This rearrangement joins TRBV5-4 to TRBJ2-7; 7 bases are a match to TRBD1. The CDR3 is 13 amino acids. Germline assignment: CDR1 SGHNT and CDR2 YYREEE (reference sequence). Losses at the gene ends were 4 bases for V and 3 bases for J; bases not matched to a gene: 4. In nucleotides, the CDR3 is TGTGCCAGCAGCATATACAGGGGCTACGAGCAGTACTTC. Translation: CASSIYRGYEQYF.

For the CDR3, the DNA is TGCGCCAGCAGCCAAGATAGGGGGTACGAGCAGTACTTC. Amino acid sequence: CASSQDRGYEQYF. The J gene is TRBJ2-7, the V gene TRBV4-3; D possibly corresponds to TRBD1 (6 bases). CDR1 is LGHNA, CDR2 YSLEER, per germline. V was shortened by 0 bases and J by 4 bases, with 7 bases between the two germline ends. The CDR3 has 13 residues.

The gene calls are TRBV4-2 and TRBJ2-7; D perhaps matches TRBD1 (6 bases). Germline V gives CDR1 LGHNA, CDR2 YNFKEQ. Deletions cut 2 bases from V and 2 bases from J, with 16 bases between. The CDR3 sequence is 16 residues long. The chain's CDR3 is CASSQLQGVKAYEQYF. CDR3 coding DNA: TGTGCCAGCAGCCAACTACAGGGTGTAAAGGCCTACGAGCAGTACTTC.

The chain is built from TRBV7-8 and TRBJ2-1; D uncertain. V was pared by 5 bases and J by 3 bases, with 11 bases between. This CDR3 comprises 14 residues. CDR1 and CDR2 (germline): SGHVS, FQNEAQ. Written as DNA, the CDR3 is TGTGCCAGCAGCCCCGCCCAATACTACAATGAGCAGTTCTTC. Protein sequence: CASSPAQYYNEQFF. Looking up the rest from reference TRBV7-8 and TRBJ2-1 gives the full variable domain: GAGVSQSPRYKVAKRGQDVALRCDPISGHVSLFWYQQALGQGPEFLTYFQNEAQLDKSGLPSDRFFAERPEGSVSTLKIQRTQQEDSAVYLCASSPAQYYNEQFFGPGTRLTVL.